This T cell receptor beta chain originates from a study of T-cell memory formation after mild COVID-19. TCRdb re-analysed the 5' RACE reads in MiXCR, keeping a single row per CDR3 protein. In the table there are under 300,000 distinct CDR3 sequences, approximately 7.6% of which are singletons. Germline lookup yields CDR1 MNHEY and CDR2 SVGEGT. This CDR3 is built from 15 residues. The V gene lost 5 bases and the J gene lost 0 bases, with 11 bases spanning the gap. Sequenced sample: PBMCs or a T cell subset sorted from them (not recorded which). The chain carries TRBV6-2 or TRBV6-3 and TRBJ2-1, with D perhaps being TRBD1 or TRBD2 (5 bases each). This clonotype was sampled from a man younger than 30 who had mild COVID-19 (a few samples of this study predate the infection). Cell type and time point are not known. The CDR3 protein is CASSPPGLSYNEQFF. The DNA for the CDR3 is TGTGCCAGCAGTCCGCCGGGGCTCTCCTACAATGAGCAGTTCTTC.